Below, 30 T cell receptor beta chains from the same sample are listed, as sequenced in a study of blood T cell repertoires in COVID-19. The repertoire was sequenced with immunoSEQ multiplex PCR; TCRdb's copy has only in-frame clones and lacks some. The sample lists 200,000 or so clones, 75% to 85% seen once, with roughly an eighth in the top ten. Sequencing was done on a sample of peripheral blood. Source of these receptors: a woman aged 80 or over with COVID-19, enrolled during active disease.

The V call is TRBV6-5, the J call TRBJ1-2; 7 positions match TRBD1. Germline V gene data show CDR1 as MNHEY and CDR2 as SVGAGI. The CDR3 sequence is 14 residues long. Trimming removed 6 bases from V and 4 bases from J; junction bases left unmatched: 8. In DNA, the CDR3 is TGTGCCAGCAGCCCCATGACAGGGTTCTATGGCTACACCTTC. Protein: CASSPMTGFYGYTF.

This clone was picked up a small number of times. The rearrangement links TRBV19 to TRBJ2-7; D ambiguous. Trimming took 5 bases from V and 3 from J, leaving 5 bases between them. Germline assignment: CDR1 LNHDA and CDR2 SQIVND (reference sequence). CDR3 length: 11 residues. The CDR3 nucleotides are TGTGCCAGTAGTCACGGCTACGAGCAGTACTTC. Amino acid sequence: CASSHGYEQYF.

This rearrangement joins TRBV7-2 to TRBJ2-5; the match to TRBD2 covers 7 bases. Per germline, CDR1 SGHTA and CDR2 FQGNSA. The CDR3 length is 15 residues. Trimming cost V 5 bases and J 2 bases; bases outside gene matches: 8. The CDR3 nucleotides are TGTGCCAGCAGCCCATCAGCGGGATATCAAGAGACCCAGTACTTC. It yields the protein CASSPSAGYQETQYF.

CDR3 amino acids: CASSATPDRGTEAFF. CDR3 coding DNA: TGCGCCAGCAGTGCTACACCAGACAGGGGGACTGAAGCTTTCTTT. The chain links TRBV5-1 to TRBJ1-1, with 9 bases identical to TRBD1. Germline V gives CDR1 SGHRS, CDR2 YFSETQ. With 5 bases clipped from V and 5 bases from J, the junction kept 10 bases outside the gene matches. This CDR3 is 15 amino acids long. Full variable domain (rest looked up from reference TRBV5-1 and TRBJ1-1): KAGVTQTPRYLIKTRGQQVTLSCSPISGHRSVSWYQQTPGQGLQFLFEYFSETQRNKGNFPGRFSGRQFSNSRSEMNVSTLELGDSALYLCASSATPDRGTEAFFGQGTRLTVV.

The chain combines TRBV19 with TRBJ1-5, with D perhaps matching TRBD1 (5 bases). Looked up from germline, CDR1 is LNHDA and CDR2 is SQIVND (reference sequence). The CDR3 spans 14 residues. Trimming shortened V by 5 bases and J by 3 bases, and 11 bases separated the two germline ends. The CDR3 loop is CASSLGLFNQPQHF. The CDR3 coding sequence is TGTGCCAGTAGTTTGGGGCTTTTCAATCAGCCCCAGCATTTT.

The chain is built from TRBV4-1 and TRBJ2-1; TRBD2 matches at 8 bases. With 5 bases clipped from V and 6 bases from J, the junction kept 24 bases outside the gene matches. The CDR3 is 20 residues long. The germline V gene encodes CDR1 MGHRA and CDR2 YSYEKL. The CDR3 loop reads CASSYQQPGTRGSWGNEQFF. CDR3 nucleotides: TGCGCCAGCAGCTACCAACAACCCGGGACTAGAGGTTCCTGGGGCAATGAGCAGTTCTTC.

The J gene is TRBJ2-7, the V gene TRBV5-1; D is possibly TRBD2 (7 bases). The germline gives CDR1 SGHRS, CDR2 YFSETQ. V lost 1 base to trimming and J lost 0 bases, with 14 bases between them. This CDR3 comprises 16 residues. This CDR3 reads CASSLTGGAFSYEQYF. Here the CDR3 DNA reads TGCGCCAGCAGCTTGACGGGGGGCGCCTTCTCCTACGAGCAGTACTTC.

The rearrangement links TRBV6-6 to TRBJ2-2; 7 nucleotides agree with TRBD1. Per the germline V gene, CDR1 is MNHNY and CDR2 is SVGAGI (reference sequence). This CDR3 is 16 amino acids long. The trim removed 6 bases at V and 1 base at J, leaving 8 bases unmatched. The CDR3: CASRDAGQVNTGELFF. The CDR3 DNA reads TGTGCCAGCAGAGATGCCGGACAGGTGAACACCGGGGAGCTGTTTTTT.

This rearrangement joins TRBV6-6 to TRBJ2-7; 7 bases align to TRBD1. The CDR3 runs 14 residues. CDR1 and CDR2 (germline): MNHNY, SVGAGI (reference sequence). The V gene end was trimmed by 4 bases and the J gene end by 0 bases; junction bases not matched to a gene: 3. The CDR3 region has the DNA TGTGCCAGCAGTTCGGACAGGAACTCCTACGAGCAGTACTTC. Protein product: CASSSDRNSYEQYF.

This chain joins TRBV24-1 and TRBJ1-6; TRBD1 aligns across 7 bases. The CDR3 is made up of 14 amino acids. CDR1 and CDR2 from the germline V gene are KGHDR and SFDVKD. J gave up 8 bases and V 7 bases, and 7 bases lay outside the gene matches. The CDR3: CATSATGYDSPLHF. The CDR3 coding sequence is TGTGCCACCAGCGCGACAGGGTATGATTCACCCCTCCACTTT.

The rearrangement uses TRBV30 and TRBJ2-5; a possible D gene is TRBD2 (5 bases). The germline V and J ends were trimmed by 0 bases and 3 bases, with 11 bases remaining between them. The germline gives CDR1 GTSNPN, CDR2 SVGIG (reference sequence). The CDR3 contains 14 residues. The CDR3 coding sequence is TGTGCCTGGAGTGTTGGGCGGAGGAAAGAGACCCAGTACTTC. It encodes CAWSVGRRKETQYF.

V is TRBV28 and J is TRBJ2-2; 7 bases are shared with TRBD1. This CDR3 spans 20 amino acids. CDR1 MDHEN and CDR2 SYDVKM come from the germline V gene. J gave up 4 bases and V 5 bases, and 22 bases lay outside the gene matches. The CDR3 reads CASSLLPPGQFDYVTGELFF. CDR3 coding DNA: TGTGCCAGCAGTCTTTTGCCACCGGGACAGTTCGATTATGTCACCGGGGAGCTGTTTTTT. The full variable domain, in which reference TRBV28 and TRBJ2-2 provide the parts outside the CDR3, is DVKVTQSSRYLVKRTGEKVFLECVQDMDHENMFWYRQDPGLGLRLIYFSYDVKMKEKGDIPEGYSVSREKKERFSLILESASTNQTSMYLCASSLLPPGQFDYVTGELFFGEGSRLTVL.

The sample holds one count of this clone. The chain couples TRBV19 to TRBJ1-2; D might be TRBD1 (6 bases). This CDR3 has 13 amino acids. Per germline, CDR1 LNHDA and CDR2 SQIVND (reference sequence). Between the trimmed V and J ends, which lost 5 bases and 8 bases, there was a span of 15 bases. The CDR3 region is CASSPSTGYGYTF. In DNA form, the CDR3 reads TGTGCCAGTAGTCCCTCCACAGGGTACGGCTACACCTTC.

The rearrangement joins TRBV6-4 to TRBJ2-5; D remains unclear. This CDR3 has 13 amino acids. V lost 4 bases, J lost 5 bases, and 11 bases lay in between. Germline assignment: CDR1 MRHNA and CDR2 SNTAGT. The CDR3 DNA reads as TGTGCCAGCAGTGTACGTTTCGGGGAGACCCAGTACTTC. It is translated as CASSVRFGETQYF.

V gene TRBV27 combines with J gene TRBJ2-1; a weak D match, TRBD1 (5 bases). This CDR3 is built from 15 residues. The germline V gene has CDR1 MNHEY and CDR2 SMNVEV (reference sequence). Trimming stripped 2 bases from V and 4 bases from J, with 12 bases between. The CDR3 is CASSLRDSLYNEQFF. DNA for the CDR3: TGTGCCAGCAGTTTAAGAGACAGCTTGTACAATGAGCAGTTCTTC.

The V call is TRBV7-9, the J call TRBJ1-5; 7 positions agree with TRBD1. Losses at the gene ends were 4 bases for V and 15 bases for J; bases not matched to a gene: 12. The CDR3 sequence is 13 residues long. CDR1 and CDR2 (germline): SEHNR, FQNEAQ (reference sequence). CDR3 region: CASSSLPTGPWHF. As DNA, the CDR3 is TGTGCCAGCAGCTCTTTACCGACAGGGCCTTGGCATTTT.

The chain links TRBV3-1 (or the pseudogene TRBV3-2) to TRBJ2-1; D is possibly TRBD2 (6 bases). Germline CDR1 is LGHDT and CDR2 is YNNKEL (reference sequence). The length of the CDR3 is 16 residues. V shed 4 bases and J shed 9 bases, with 22 bases lying between them. CDR3 in DNA: TGTGCCAGCAGCCTTCCTCCCCCGGGACCGGGAGTTGAGCAGTTCTTC. It is translated as CASSLPPPGPGVEQFF.

The chain has TRBV15 and TRBJ1-2, with unresolved D. Germline CDR1 reads LNHNV; CDR2 reads YYDKDF (reference sequence). The CDR3 length is 13 residues. Trimming pared 1 base from V and 6 bases from J, leaving 9 bases between. CDR3: CATSRAVSDGYTF. For the CDR3, the DNA is TGTGCCACCAGCAGAGCGGTTAGTGATGGCTACACCTTC.

The chain recombines TRBV30 with TRBJ1-2, with D perhaps TRBD1 (6 bases). This CDR3 comprises 14 residues. CDR1 is GTSNPN and CDR2 is SVGIG in the germline V gene (reference sequence). V was pared by 1 base and J by 1 base, with 10 bases between. CDR3 sequence reads: CAWSEGRGNYGYTF. The CDR3 nucleotides are TGTGCCTGGAGTGAGGGCAGGGGTAACTATGGCTACACCTTC.

This clone was detected a few times. Written as DNA, the CDR3 is TGCGCCAGCAGCCAAGATAGTACAACAGGGACTGGAAACACCATATATTTT. Protein product: CASSQDSTTGTGNTIYF. The gene calls are TRBV4-3 and TRBJ1-3, with D perhaps matching TRBD1 (6 bases). V lost 0 bases and J lost 2, with 14 bases in between. Germline values: CDR1 LGHNA, CDR2 YSLEER. This CDR3 is built from 17 residues.

J is TRBJ1-2 and V is TRBV5-5, with 9 bases aligning to TRBD1. The CDR3 spans 14 residues. CDR1 is SGHKS, CDR2 YYEKEE, per germline (reference sequence). With 4 bases clipped from V and 7 bases from J, the junction kept 8 bases outside the gene matches. The CDR3, as DNA: TGTGCCAGCAGCCGCCCGGGACAGGGTGGTGGCTACACCTTC. It specifies CASSRPGQGGGYTF.

This clone has a handful of counts. The V gene is TRBV24-1, the J gene TRBJ2-2; 7 nucleotides line up with TRBD2. CDR3 length: 15 amino acids. The V gene end was trimmed by 3 bases and the J gene end by 4 bases; junction bases not matched to a gene: 4. CDR1 and CDR2 (germline): KGHDR, SFDVKD. DNA of the CDR3: TGTGCCACCAGTGATCCGACTAGCCCCACCGGGGAGCTGTTTTTT. Protein sequence: CATSDPTSPTGELFF.

The chain uses TRBV18 and TRBJ2-5, with unresolved D. Between the trimmed V and J ends, which lost 0 bases and 5 bases, there was a span of 7 bases. The CDR3 totals 13 residues. Germline V gene sequence: CDR1 KGHSH, CDR2 LQKENI. The CDR3, as DNA: TGTGCCAGCTCACCACCAATTGAGGAGACCCAGTACTTC. Protein sequence: CASSPPIEETQYF.

The chain is built from TRBV11-1 and TRBJ2-7, with D perhaps TRBD2 (5 bases). CDR1 and CDR2 from the germline V gene are SGHAT and FQDESV (reference sequence). Trimming removed 6 bases at V and 0 bases at J, with 15 bases between. The CDR3 has 15 amino acids. CDR3 amino acids: CASSSLGLSSYEQYF. The CDR3 nucleotides read TGTGCCAGCAGTTCCCTCGGACTGAGCTCCTACGAGCAGTACTTC.

This sequence joins TRBV7-9 and TRBJ2-3; unclear D gene. Trimming shortened V by 4 bases and J by 2 bases, and 4 bases separated the two germline ends. The CDR3 extends over 12 amino acids. Germline values: CDR1 SEHNR, CDR2 FQNEAQ (reference sequence). Here the CDR3 reads CASSSNTDTQYF. The DNA of the CDR3 is TGTGCCAGCAGCTCTAACACAGATACGCAGTATTTT.

The CDR3 nucleotides read TGTGCCAGCAGTACCGACAGGGACCGCGGCTACACCTTC. Translating gives CASSTDRDRGYTF. J is TRBJ1-2 and V is TRBV6-5; 7 nucleotides agree with TRBD1. The CDR3 spans 13 residues. Germline-derived CDR1 and CDR2 are MNHEY and SVGAGI. After removal of 5 bases from V and 8 bases from J, the junction contained 8 bases not matched to a gene.

The chain uses TRBV28 and TRBJ2-1, with TRBD2 matching over 7 bases. This CDR3 region has 17 residues. J lost 0 bases, V lost 5 bases, and 10 bases had no gene match. Germline CDR1 and CDR2: MDHEN and SYDVKM. The CDR3 DNA reads TGTGCCAGCAGTACCTTTAGCGGGTACAGCTCCTACAATGAGCAGTTCTTC. It yields the protein CASSTFSGYSSYNEQFF.

The gene calls are TRBV29-1 and TRBJ1-1, with 7 bases matching TRBD1. V was clipped by 0 bases and J by 0 bases; unmatched bases: 4. Germline loops: CDR1 SQVTM, CDR2 ANQGSEA. The CDR3 spans 15 residues. CDR3 DNA sequence: TGCAGCGTTGAAGAGTTGGGACAGATGAACACTGAAGCTTTCTTT. It encodes CSVEELGQMNTEAFF.

The chain recombines TRBV7-9 with TRBJ2-7; 9 bases match TRBD2. The length of the CDR3 is 12 residues. CDR1 is SEHNR and CDR2 is FQNEAQ in the germline V gene (reference sequence). Trimming took 5 bases from V and 9 from J; bases not matched to a gene: 5. CDR3 nucleotide sequence: TGTGCCAGCAGCCCGGGACTAGCCGTGCAGTACTTC. Amino acid sequence: CASSPGLAVQYF.

This chain joins TRBV12-5 and TRBJ2-1; D is unresolved. The CDR3 sequence is 12 residues long. CDR1 is LGHNT and CDR2 is FRNRAP in the germline V gene. Trimming stripped 3 bases from V and 7 bases from J, with 7 bases between. CDR3 coding DNA: TGTGCTAGTGGTTTAGCTATGAATGAGCAGTTCTTC. As protein: CASGLAMNEQFF.